The clone carrying this T cell receptor (beta chain) has a handful of counts. Antigen unknown. TCRdb independently ran MiXCR on the RT-PCR reads; one entry per CDR3 protein. In the table there are 650,000 to 800,000 distinct CDR3 sequences, approximately 18% of which are singletons. This sample is part of a study of response to subunit inactivated influenza vaccine. The CDR3 covers 15 residues. CDR1 and CDR2 from the germline V gene are MNHEY and SVGEGT. With 8 bases clipped from V and 8 bases from J, the junction kept 7 bases outside the gene matches. Study-level results: There was a suggestion from the authors that each seasonal influenza vaccination recruits few new T cells.

Specimen: PBMCs from blood, collected about 5 days after vaccination. This receptor was identified in a man between 45 and 60 years old who received an inactivated influenza vaccine. The chain uses TRBV6-2 or TRBV6-3 and TRBJ2-3; 16 bases map to TRBD2. The CDR3 sequence is CASAGTSGGAVTQYF. The CDR3 coding sequence is TGTGCCAGCGCGGGGACTAGCGGGGGGGCCGTTACGCAGTATTTT.